Each of the 7 T cell receptor beta chains below was sequenced from the same sample in a study of T cells in localized non-small cell lung cancer. Sequenced by immunoSEQ multiplex PCR; TCRdb stores in-frame clones only, minus some. The sample carries about 78,000 clones, approximately 84% recorded once. This material consisted of peripheral blood, taken before any cancer treatment. These receptors originate from a man between 40 and 69 years old with stage I lung adenocarcinoma.

The chain employs TRBV19 and TRBJ2-7; 8 bases agree with TRBD2. The ends lost 1 base at V and 2 bases at J; junction bases unmatched: 1. The CDR3 runs 14 residues. Germline V gives CDR1 LNHDA, CDR2 SQIVND (reference sequence). The DNA of the CDR3 is TGTGCCAGTAGTATAGCCGGGAGGGCCTACGAGCAGTACTTC. Translated: CASSIAGRAYEQYF.

The V call is TRBV7-8, the J call TRBJ2-7, with 9 bases that match TRBD1. Trimming took 1 base from V and 6 from J; bases not matched to a gene: 10. The CDR3 has 16 residues. CDR1 is SGHVS and CDR2 is FQNEAQ in the germline V gene. The CDR3 sequence: CASSLDSGTGWGEQYF. The CDR3 DNA reads TGTGCCAGCAGCTTAGATTCCGGGACAGGGTGGGGCGAGCAGTACTTC.

This clone was picked up a small number of times. V is TRBV5-1 and J is TRBJ2-3; 9 bases are a match to TRBD2. In germline, CDR1 is SGHRS, CDR2 YFSETQ. With 4 bases clipped from V and 1 base from J, the junction kept 4 bases outside the gene matches. The CDR3 has 15 amino acids. In DNA form, the CDR3 reads TGCGCCAGCAGCCTGAGGACTAGCGGCACAGATACGCAGTATTTT. Translation: CASSLRTSGTDTQYF.

The V and J genes are TRBV15 and TRBJ2-3, with 12 positions matching TRBD2. Germline CDR1 and CDR2: LNHNV and YYDKDF (reference sequence). This CDR3 contains 15 residues. The ends lost 2 bases at V and 4 bases at J; junction bases unmatched: 1. CDR3 protein: CATSRLAGGPDTQYF. In nucleotides, the CDR3 is TGTGCCACCAGCAGACTAGCGGGGGGGCCAGATACGCAGTATTTT.

The chain employs TRBV11-2 and TRBJ2-5; no clear D. The CDR3 spans 15 residues. Germline V gene lookup returns CDR1 SGHAT and CDR2 FQNNGV. The ends were cut back, 4 bases at V and 1 base at J, with 13 bases in the middle. The CDR3 loop is CASSSESGPQETQYF. The CDR3 DNA is TGTGCCAGCAGCTCCGAAAGTGGGCCCCAAGAGACCCAGTACTTC.

This chain links TRBV7-2 with TRBJ2-5; 15 bases match TRBD2. This CDR3 comprises 15 residues. The V segment lost 10 bases and the J segment 5 bases; nucleotides outside the gene matches: 8. CDR1 is SGHTA and CDR2 is FQGNSA in the germline V gene. The CDR3 bases are TGTGCCACTGGGACTAGCGGGGGGCCCGGTGAGACCCAGTACTTC. This sequence encodes CATGTSGGPGETQYF.

This chain uses TRBV2 with TRBJ2-6; 10 positions match TRBD1. Germline CDR1 is SNHLY and CDR2 is FYNNEI. The ends lost 5 bases at V and 1 base at J; junction bases unmatched: 2. This CDR3 comprises 16 residues. The CDR3 spells CASSRQGASGANVLTF. CDR3 bases: TGTGCCAGCAGTCGACAGGGGGCTTCTGGGGCCAACGTCCTGACTTTC.